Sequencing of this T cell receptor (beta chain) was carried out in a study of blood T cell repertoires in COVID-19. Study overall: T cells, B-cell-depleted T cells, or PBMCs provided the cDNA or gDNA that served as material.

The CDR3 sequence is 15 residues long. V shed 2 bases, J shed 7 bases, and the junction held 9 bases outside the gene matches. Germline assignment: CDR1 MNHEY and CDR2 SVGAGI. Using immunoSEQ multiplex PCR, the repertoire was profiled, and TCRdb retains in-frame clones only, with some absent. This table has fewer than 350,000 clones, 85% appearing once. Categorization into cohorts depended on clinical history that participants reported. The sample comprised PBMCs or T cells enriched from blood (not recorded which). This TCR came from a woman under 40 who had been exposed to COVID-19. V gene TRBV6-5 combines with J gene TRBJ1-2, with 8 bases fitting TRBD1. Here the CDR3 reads CASSYADRGLAGYTF. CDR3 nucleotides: TGTGCCAGCAGTTACGCTGACAGGGGACTGGCTGGCTACACCTTC.